This entry lists 13 T cell receptor beta chains sequenced from one sample in a study of cytomegalovirus exposure and HLA in healthy donors. With 60 Vbeta and 13 Jbeta primers, the PCR was carried out. Sequencing used immunoSEQ multiplex PCR; TCRdb keeps in-frame clones, though not all of them. The sample includes 150,000 to 200,000 clones, 60% to 80% seen only once; the top ten take 2.5% to 3.5%. Material: PBMCs. The receptors were gathered from a female donor in good health and CMV-seronegative.

This sequence joins TRBV28 and TRBJ2-1, with TRBD2 identical over 11 bases. CDR1 is MDHEN, CDR2 SYDVKM, per germline. This CDR3 is 15 amino acids long. Trimming cost V 6 bases and J 7 bases; bases outside gene matches: 8. The CDR3 DNA reads TGTGCCAGCAGCCATAGCGGGAGGGCCTTAAATGAGCAGTTCTTC. Translated, it gives CASSHSGRALNEQFF.

This clone was detected only once. This rearrangement joins TRBV4-1 to TRBJ2-7; TRBD1 might be the D (5 bases). Germline CDR1 and CDR2: MGHRA and YSYEKL. V was clipped by 0 bases and J by 6 bases, with 12 bases between them. The CDR3 length is 14 residues. The CDR3: CASSQEHRGPEQYF. The CDR3 nucleotides are TGCGCCAGCAGCCAAGAGCATAGGGGTCCCGAGCAGTACTTC.

CDR3 loop: CASSNPGTGSEQYF. Written as DNA, the CDR3 is TGTGCCAGCAGCAACCCCGGGACAGGGTCCGAGCAGTACTTC. The V and J genes are TRBV5-4 and TRBJ2-7, with TRBD1 matching 9 bases. CDR1 is SGHNT, CDR2 YYREEE, per germline (reference sequence). The CDR3 extends over 14 amino acids. Trimming at V came to 4 bases and at J to 6 bases, leaving 8 bases not matched to a gene.

This clone was counted at least ten times. This sequence joins TRBV19 and TRBJ1-2; perhaps TRBD1 as D (5 bases). Trimming shortened V by 1 base and J by 4 bases, and 16 bases separated the two germline ends. Germline lookup yields CDR1 LNHDA and CDR2 SQIVND (reference sequence). The CDR3 extends over 16 amino acids. In nucleotides, the CDR3 is TGTGCCAGTAGTATAGTCGGATTGAAGGGGTTCTATGGCTACACCTTC. It codes for CASSIVGLKGFYGYTF.

This clone has more than one count but fewer than ten. The rearrangement uses TRBV29-1 and TRBJ2-1; TRBD1 might be the D (6 bases). The CDR3 sequence is 13 residues long. Germline CDR1 is SQVTM and CDR2 is ANQGSEA. The V and J ends lost 6 bases and 1 base respectively, with 10 bases between them. CDR3: CSVQGMSYNEQFF. DNA of the CDR3: TGCAGCGTCCAGGGGATGTCCTACAATGAGCAGTTCTTC.

This clone was counted once. V and J are TRBV28 and TRBJ1-5, with 8 bases lining up with TRBD1. Germline assignment: CDR1 MDHEN and CDR2 SYDVKM. This CDR3 region has 15 residues. Trimming at V came to 5 bases and at J to 2 bases, leaving 5 bases not matched to a gene. The CDR3 DNA sequence: TGTGCCAGCAGTACCACAGGGGGGGGCAATCAGCCCCAGCATTTT. It codes for CASSTTGGGNQPQHF.

The CDR3 region has the DNA TGTGCCAGCTCACCAAACGCGGACACTGAAGCTTTCTTT. Translating it yields CASSPNADTEAFF. This rearrangement joins TRBV18 to TRBJ1-1, with D hard to call. Germline-derived CDR1 and CDR2 are KGHSH and LQKENI. The CDR3 has 13 residues. V was pared by 2 bases and J by 3 bases, with 7 bases between.

This clone was seen a few times. At the DNA level, this CDR3 is encoded by other sequences in the same sample as well. The genes are TRBV4-1 and TRBJ2-1; the match to TRBD2 covers 7 bases. J was trimmed by 7 bases and V by 0 bases; bases with no gene match: 6. CDR3 size: 15 residues. Germline lookup yields CDR1 MGHRA and CDR2 YSYEKL. The CDR3 bases are TGCGCCAGCAGCCAAGACTCCGGGACTATAAATGAGCAGTTCTTC. Protein: CASSQDSGTINEQFF.

This clone was picked up a small number of times. The DNA of the CDR3 is TGTGCCAGAAGCCAAGGGGTCCACTCTGGGGCCAACGTCCTGACTTTC. Amino acid sequence: CARSQGVHSGANVLTF. The chain carries TRBV5-3 and TRBJ2-6; D might be TRBD1 (5 bases). TRBV5-3 is given ORF status, its function remaining uncertain. There are 16 residues in the CDR3. Between the trimmed V and J ends, which lost 4 bases and 0 bases, there was a span of 11 bases.

In DNA, the CDR3 is TGTGCCAGCTCCCGAGTTGCCGGGACAGATTATAATTCACCCCTCCACTTT. Its protein is CASSRVAGTDYNSPLHF. This chain uses TRBV18 with TRBJ1-6; 7 positions agree with TRBD1. Germline V gene sequence: CDR1 KGHSH, CDR2 LQKENI. CDR3 size: 17 residues. Trimming at V came to 6 bases and at J to 4 bases, leaving 12 bases not matched to a gene. The full variable domain, its missing parts supplied by reference TRBV18 and TRBJ1-6, is NAGVMQNPRHLVRRRGQEARLRCSPMKGHSHVYWYRQLPEEGLKFMVYLQKENIIDESGMPKERFSAEFPKEGPSILRIQQVVRGDSAAYFCASSRVAGTDYNSPLHFGNGTRLTVT.

This chain uses TRBV11-2 with TRBJ1-1; no firm D call. The CDR3 is 13 residues long. The germline V and J ends were trimmed by 3 bases and 1 base, with 6 bases remaining between them. Per germline, CDR1 SGHAT and CDR2 FQNNGV. CDR3 DNA sequence: TGTGCCAGCAGCTTTGACACGAACACTGAAGCTTTCTTT. Amino acid sequence: CASSFDTNTEAFF.

The chain joins TRBV6-6 to TRBJ1-4; 8 bases line up with TRBD1. The CDR3 is 14 amino acids. J gave up 7 bases and V 6 bases, and 7 bases lay outside the gene matches. Germline assignment: CDR1 MNHNY and CDR2 SVGAGI (reference sequence). CDR3 sequence reads: CASSFGQGGEKLFF. For the CDR3, the DNA is TGTGCCAGCAGCTTCGGACAGGGAGGTGAAAAACTGTTTTTT.

Concerning this clone itself: Other DNA variants within this sample encode the same CDR3. The chain employs TRBV5-4 and TRBJ2-5; TRBD1 might be the D (7 bases). CDR3 length: 13 residues. Germline CDR1 and CDR2: SGHNT and YYREEE (reference sequence). Trimming shortened V by 0 bases and J by 5 bases, and 8 bases separated the two germline ends. CDR3 sequence (DNA): TGTGCCAGCAGCTTGGCAGGGGGGGAGACCCAGTACTTC. Translation: CASSLAGGETQYF.